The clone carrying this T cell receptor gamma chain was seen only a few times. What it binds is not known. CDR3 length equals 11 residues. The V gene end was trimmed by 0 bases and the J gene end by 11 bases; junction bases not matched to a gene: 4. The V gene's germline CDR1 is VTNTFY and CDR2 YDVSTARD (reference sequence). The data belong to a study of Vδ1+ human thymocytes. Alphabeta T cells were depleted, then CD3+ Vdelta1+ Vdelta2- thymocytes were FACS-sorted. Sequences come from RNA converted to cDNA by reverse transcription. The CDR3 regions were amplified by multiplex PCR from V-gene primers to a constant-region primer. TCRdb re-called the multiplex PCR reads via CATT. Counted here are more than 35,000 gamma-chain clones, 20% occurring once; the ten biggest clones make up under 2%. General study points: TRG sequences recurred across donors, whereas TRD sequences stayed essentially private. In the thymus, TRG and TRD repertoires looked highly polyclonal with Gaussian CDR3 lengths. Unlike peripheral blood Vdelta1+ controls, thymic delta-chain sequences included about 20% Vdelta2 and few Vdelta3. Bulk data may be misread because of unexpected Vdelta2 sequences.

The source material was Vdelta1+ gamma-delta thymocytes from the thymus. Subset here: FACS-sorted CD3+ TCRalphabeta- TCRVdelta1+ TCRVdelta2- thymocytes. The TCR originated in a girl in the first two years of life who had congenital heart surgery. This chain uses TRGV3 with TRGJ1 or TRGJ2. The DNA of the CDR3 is TGTGCCACCTGGGACAGGGGGCAGAAACTCTTT. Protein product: CATWDRGQKLF.